This T cell receptor (beta chain) was observed in a study of shared clonotypes between healthy human individuals. Overall study findings and caveats: Sampling involved blood alone; tissue repertoires likely differ.

Germline lookup yields CDR1 GTSNPN and CDR2 SVGIG (reference sequence). Trimming at V came to 0 bases and at J to 0 bases, leaving 2 bases not matched to a gene. This CDR3 has 15 residues. With respect to this clone: The antigen is undetermined.

At the deep level, the assay was run. Original processing methods: Junction-only sequences without quality scores came from ImmunoSEQ, so filtering differed. The data were produced by immunoSEQ multiplex PCR, yet TCRdb's version contains in-frame clones alone and is incomplete. Clonal size and the V and J genes are those of that table, whereas D and trimming came from the DNA. In the table there are fewer than 700,000 clones, 90% to 95% of which are singletons. The naive CD8 population came from CD45RO-negative cells selected for CCR7, without terminally differentiated effector memory CD45RA+ cells.

This rearrangement joins TRBV30 to TRBJ1-1; 9 nucleotides agree with TRBD1. Sequenced input: naive CD8+ T cells sorted from blood. The receptor's source is a woman in her twenties or thirties in good health. Written as DNA, the CDR3 is TGTGCCTGGAGTGTGGGGACAGGGATGAACACTGAAGCTTTCTTT. This codes for CAWSVGTGMNTEAFF.